The entry that follows covers one T cell receptor beta chain sequence. The antigen this receptor binds is unknown. Qualities for individual bases were not recorded, and no much larger clone is one base off. These data belong to a study of follicular helper T cells after annual influenza vaccination (dated by TCRdb to about 2017). Concerning the study at large: After each seasonal influenza vaccination, blood was collected on days 0, 7 and 28. Some subjects were followed across successive annual vaccinations spanning the 2013-2014, 2014-2015 and 2015-2016 seasons to study recall of cTfh clones. The 2013-2014 samples were cryopreserved, while the 2015 samples were processed right after collection. Multi-year samples were available from six subjects, with four subjects covering two vaccination seasons and two subjects covering three seasons. One week after vaccination, a second recruited cohort of about a dozen subjects (Table S1) displayed a similar ICOS+CD38+ cTfh response. Overall study results and their limits: Because only 10-20% of the analyzed cells gave productive TCRB sequences, there was no way to sample rare clonotypes. Day 7 ICOS+CD38+ clones were most often found later in ICOS-CD38- cTfh, suggesting that subset may serve as a memory reservoir. With successive annual vaccinations, a recurrent oligoclonal ICOS+CD38+ cTfh response was recalled, and this response contained tetramer and AIM influenza-specific clonotypes. ICOS+CD38+ cTfh clonality correlated with the frequency of that population, and its change correlated with the change in circulating plasmablast frequency.

The library was obtained by the immunoSEQ multiplex PCR assay. Adaptive Biotechnologies carried out TCRB amplification, library preparation, sequencing and preliminary bioinformatics at Survey level resolution. For TCRB sequencing, genomic DNA from the sorted cTfh populations was amplified by multiplex PCR. In the paper's pipeline: Clonality was calculated in R as 1 minus normalized Shannon entropy, and the Gini index was calculated with the R package ineq. To get the overlap score, the summed counts of shared sequences were divided by the total counts of all sequences in both of the compared samples. Significance of shared clonotypes was assessed by Fisher's exact test, with a theoretical repertoire of 10^7 TCRB sequences assumed. TCRdb re-hosts the immuneACCESS table, in-frame sequences only. Its copies lack some clones; in the studies checked, an unresolved V gene accounts for under half of them, and the cause for the rest is not known. The DNA gave D and trimming, while V, J and clone size come from that table. The table for this sample lists 9,500 to 15,000 clones; approximately 80% of them were counted only once. The ten largest make up 3.6% of the sample.

Sample time point, as interpreted from the label and publication: 2015-2016 season, pre-vaccination. Seasonal inactivated influenza vaccine (Fluvarix) was administered to adults, and sorted blood CD4 subsets were tracked by TCRB sequencing before and after vaccination. To be eligible, subjects had to be community-dwelling and could not have received an influenza vaccine during the previous 6 months. Reasons for exclusion included contraindications to influenza vaccine, substance abuse, HIV/AIDS, active malignancy, immunomodulatory medication, and active illness such as respiratory infection. At each time point, somewhere between about 35 and 100 mL of blood was taken. Non-naive CD4+CXCR5+PD-1+ cells were defined as circulating Tfh and were sorted into two fractions, ICOS+CD38+ and ICOS-CD38-. Ficoll-Paque PLUS or SepMate separation was used to isolate PBMC. Cell subsets were sorted from PBMC on a BD FACS Aria before DNA extraction.

Specimen: CXCR5+ CD38- circulating T follicular helper cells from blood, collected on the day of influenza vaccination. Taken with the paper, the label for cell subset or site translates to: circulating Tfh, non-naive CD4+CXCR5+PD-1+ (ICOS+CD38+ or ICOS-CD38-). This receptor was obtained from an adult who received the influenza vaccine.

The CDR3: CASSGLQYEQYF. Here is the DNA: TGTGCCAGCAGTGGACTCCAGTACGAGCAGTACTTC. The V and J segments used are TRBV2 and TRBJ2-7; the D gene cannot be named for sure. The CDR1 and CDR2 encoded by the germline V gene are SNHLY and FYNNEI. V is shortened by 4 bases, J by 4 bases, and the region joining them spans 8 bases. The CDR3 holds 12 amino acids from the cysteine to the phenylalanine. Just CDR3 DNA is preserved here, 36 bases in frame from base 1.